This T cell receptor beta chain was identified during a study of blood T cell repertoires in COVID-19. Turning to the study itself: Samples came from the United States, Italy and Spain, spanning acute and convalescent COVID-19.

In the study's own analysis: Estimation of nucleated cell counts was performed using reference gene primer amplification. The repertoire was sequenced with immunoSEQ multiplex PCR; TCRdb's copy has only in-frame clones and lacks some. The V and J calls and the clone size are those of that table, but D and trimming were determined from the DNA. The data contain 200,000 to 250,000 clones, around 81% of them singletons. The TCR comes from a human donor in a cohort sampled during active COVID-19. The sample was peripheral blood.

In DNA, the CDR3 is TGTGCCAGCAGTACCCTGAGTCTAGCGGGAGTGAAAGTTTCCTACAATGAGCAGTTCTTC. Protein product: CASSTLSLAGVKVSYNEQFF. This sequence joins TRBV27 and TRBJ2-1, with TRBD2 identical over 10 bases. With V trimmed by 5 bases and J by 1 base, 17 bases remained unmatched. The CDR3 consists of 20 residues. The germline V gene has CDR1 MNHEY and CDR2 SMNVEV (reference sequence).